These 9 T cell receptor beta chains originate from one sample sequenced in a study of quantifying T cell responses using KT2 cells. Study overall: RNA was reverse transcribed with TCR alpha and beta constant-region primers.

The cDNA 3' end received a ligated oligonucleotide with a UMI. First-round PCR used three to five cycles and beta primers RC1.1 and RC1.2 covering TRBC1 and TRBC2. One entry per CDR3 protein, called by TCRdb with MiXCR from the UMI-ligation and nested PCR reads. The sample yields tens of thousands of distinct CDR3 sequences, more than 9% seen once. Sequenced: PBMCs spiked with cells of the T cell clone KT2. These receptors were collected from a human donor.

The genes are TRBV13 and TRBJ2-7; 12 positions match TRBD2. The CDR3 consists of 15 residues. Germline trimming cut 4 bases from V and 4 bases from J; bases unmatched to any gene: 5. Germline V gene sequence: CDR1 PRHDT, CDR2 FYEKMQ (reference sequence). The CDR3 sequence is CASSSMTSGSYEQYF. Here the CDR3 DNA reads TGTGCCAGCAGCTCGATGACTAGCGGGAGTTACGAGCAGTACTTC. The full variable domain, its missing parts supplied by reference TRBV13 and TRBJ2-7, is AAGVIQSPRHLIKEKRETATLKCYPIPRHDTVYWYQQGPGQDPQFLISFYEKMQSDKGSIPDRFSAQQFSDYHSELNMSSLELGDSALYFCASSSMTSGSYEQYFGPGTRLTVT.

There are a few counts of this clonotype. The chain has TRBV2 and TRBJ2-1, with 8 bases that match TRBD2. The ends lost 3 bases at V and 6 bases at J; junction bases unmatched: 7. CDR3 length: 15 residues. Germline V gene lookup returns CDR1 SNHLY and CDR2 FYNNEI. The CDR3: CASSDTLAVSNEQFF. The CDR3 DNA reads as TGTGCCAGCAGTGATACACTAGCGGTCTCCAATGAGCAGTTCTTC. The variable domain in full, completed from reference TRBV2 and TRBJ2-1, reads EPEVTQTPSHQVTQMGQEVILRCVPISNHLYFYWYRQILGQKVEFLVSFYNNEISEKSEIFDDQFSVERPDGSNFTLKIRSTKLEDSAMYFCASSDTLAVSNEQFFGPGTRLTVL.

The rearrangement links TRBV29-1 to TRBJ2-1; D is unclear. V lost 7 bases and J 4 bases, leaving 17 bases between the germline ends. Germline CDR1 reads SQVTM; CDR2 reads ANQGSEA. This CDR3 has 14 residues. The CDR3 loop reads CSAASPNKYNEQFF. As DNA, the CDR3 is TGCAGCGCCGCCTCGCCTAATAAATACAATGAGCAGTTCTTC.

This clonotype was observed many times. V usage is TRBV5-1 and J usage is TRBJ1-1; no clear D gene. This CDR3 has 14 amino acids. Trimming shortened V by 2 bases and J by 6 bases, and 14 bases separated the two germline ends. Germline V CDR1 and CDR2: SGHRS, YFSETQ. Written as DNA, the CDR3 is TGCGCCAGCAGCTTCGGAAGGTTTCTAGCTGAAGCTTTCTTT. This sequence encodes CASSFGRFLAEAFF.

This clonotype has a count of ten or more. The chain has TRBV27 and TRBJ2-7; possible D gene TRBD1, 6 bases. The V end was cut by 5 bases, the J end by 4 bases, with 18 bases between. The CDR3 covers 15 residues. Germline assignment: CDR1 MNHEY and CDR2 SMNVEV (reference sequence). CDR3 region: CASSPDRKNRYEQYF. CDR3 in DNA: TGTGCCAGCAGTCCTGACAGGAAGAATAGGTACGAGCAGTACTTC.

This chain connects TRBV19 to TRBJ2-1, with 11 bases fitting TRBD2. J gave up 9 bases and V 5 bases, and 9 bases lay outside the gene matches. Germline CDR1 LNHDA, CDR2 SQIVND (reference sequence). CDR3 length: 15 amino acids. In nucleotides, the CDR3 is TGTGCCAGTAGTTTAGGACTAGCGGGTTGGGGTGAGCAGTTCTTC. This gives the protein CASSLGLAGWGEQFF.

The chain has TRBV4-3 and TRBJ1-6; D gene ambiguous. With 0 bases removed from V and 14 bases from J, the gap between germline ends came to 17 bases. Germline-derived CDR1 and CDR2 are LGHNA and YSLEER. The CDR3 contains 15 residues. Written as DNA, the CDR3 is TGCGCCAGCAGCCAAGATTCGGGCCTCCCAAGAACCCTCCACTTT. The encoded protein is CASSQDSGLPRTLHF.

J is TRBJ1-2 and V is TRBV27; D is perhaps TRBD1 (5 bases). CDR3 length: 17 amino acids. V lost 2 bases and J 1 base, leaving 17 bases between the germline ends. Germline CDR1 MNHEY, CDR2 SMNVEV (reference sequence). The CDR3 DNA reads TGTGCCAGCAGTTTAAACGGCAGGGCAAGTGGTAACTATGGCTACACCTTC. Its translation is CASSLNGRASGNYGYTF.

The chain has TRBV27 and TRBJ1-6; D is possibly TRBD1 (5 bases). Germline V gives CDR1 MNHEY, CDR2 SMNVEV (reference sequence). This CDR3 spans 14 amino acids. V shed 4 bases and J shed 3 bases, with 7 bases lying between them. The CDR3 DNA is TGTGCCAGCAGTTACAGGAGCTATAATTCACCCCTCCACTTT. It encodes CASSYRSYNSPLHF.